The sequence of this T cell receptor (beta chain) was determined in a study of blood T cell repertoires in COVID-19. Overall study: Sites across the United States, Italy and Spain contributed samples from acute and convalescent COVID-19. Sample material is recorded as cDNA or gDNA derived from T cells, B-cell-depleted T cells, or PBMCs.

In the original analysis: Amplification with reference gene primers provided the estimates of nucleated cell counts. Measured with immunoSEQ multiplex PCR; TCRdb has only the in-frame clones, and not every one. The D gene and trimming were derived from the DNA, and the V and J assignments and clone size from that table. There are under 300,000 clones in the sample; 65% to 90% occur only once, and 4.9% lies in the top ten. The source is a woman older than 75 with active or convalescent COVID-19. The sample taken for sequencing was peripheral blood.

CDR3: CASSLAGYTDTQYF. The CDR3 DNA is TGCGCCAGCAGCTTGGCAGGGTACACAGATACGCAGTATTTT. V is TRBV5-1 and J is TRBJ2-3; tentative D call: TRBD1 (5 bases). The V and J ends lost 0 bases and 2 bases respectively, with 7 bases between them. CDR1 is SGHRS, CDR2 YFSETQ, per germline. The CDR3 spans 14 residues.